This paragraph covers one T cell receptor beta chain sequence. The antigen is not known. This specimen belongs to a study of T cell responses to AZD1222 COVID-19 vaccine. Study-level results: Vaccine-related CD4 TCRs covered spike, predominating at 160-218 and 743-854. Clonal diversity may have been underestimated, and the donors were mostly white British, with more females than males.

V lost 0 bases and J 3 bases, leaving 12 bases between the germline ends. This CDR3 is built from 16 residues. CDR1 MGHRA and CDR2 YSYEKL come from the germline V gene. Sequencing used immunoSEQ multiplex PCR; TCRdb keeps in-frame clones, though not all of them. There are 120,000 to 150,000 clones in the sample; about 90% occur only once, and approximately 1.6% lies in the top ten. Pooling of second doses given at about 4 or about 12 weeks was done. This clonotype was sampled from an adult who received the AZD1222 COVID-19 vaccine. This chain connects TRBV4-1 to TRBJ2-1; a possible D gene is TRBD1 (5 bases). The sequenced sample was peripheral blood, obtained 28 days after the second AZD1222 dose. In nucleotides, the CDR3 is TGCGCCAGCAGCCAAGATGCAGGGCTCGGCTACAATGAGCAGTTCTTC. It specifies CASSQDAGLGYNEQFF.